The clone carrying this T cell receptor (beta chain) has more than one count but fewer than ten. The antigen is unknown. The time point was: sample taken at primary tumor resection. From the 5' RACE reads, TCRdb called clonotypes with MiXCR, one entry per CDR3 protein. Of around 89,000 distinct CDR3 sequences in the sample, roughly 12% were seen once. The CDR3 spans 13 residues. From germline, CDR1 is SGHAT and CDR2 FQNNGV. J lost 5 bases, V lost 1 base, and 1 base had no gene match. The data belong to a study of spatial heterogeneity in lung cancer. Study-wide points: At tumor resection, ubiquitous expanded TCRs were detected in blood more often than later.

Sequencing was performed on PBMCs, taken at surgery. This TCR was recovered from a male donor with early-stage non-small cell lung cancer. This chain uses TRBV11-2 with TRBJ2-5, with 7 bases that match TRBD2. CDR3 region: CASSLAGGETQYF. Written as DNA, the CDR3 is TGTGCCAGCAGCTTAGCGGGGGGTGAGACCCAGTACTTC.